What follows are 12 T cell receptor beta chains derived from one specimen sequenced in a study of T cell responses to AZD1222 COVID-19 vaccine. Generated by immunoSEQ multiplex PCR, the TCRdb table keeps only in-frame clones and is missing some. The sample includes about 150,000 clones, 90% of them seen just once. The sample here was peripheral blood, taken on day 0 of AZD1222 vaccination. The receptors derive from an adult in good health.

This chain connects TRBV18 to TRBJ1-4; tentative D call: TRBD1 (6 bases). V dropped 6 bases and J dropped 5 bases, with 22 bases sitting between them. Germline assignment: CDR1 KGHSH and CDR2 LQKENI. The CDR3 is 17 amino acids. This CDR3 is CASSQQSGGQPNEKLFF. CDR3 bases: TGTGCCAGCTCGCAACAGTCGGGTGGACAGCCGAATGAAAAACTGTTTTTT.

This chain connects TRBV10-3 to TRBJ1-1; D is ambiguous. The V end lost 4 bases, the J end lost 2 bases, and 5 bases lay between the germline ends. Germline loops: CDR1 ENHRY, CDR2 SYGVKD. There are 12 residues in the CDR3. CDR3 in amino acids: CAISGLNTEAFF. The CDR3 DNA sequence: TGTGCCATCAGTGGATTAAACACTGAAGCTTTCTTT.

The rearrangement uses TRBV20-1 and TRBJ2-7, with D unresolved. CDR1 DFQATT and CDR2 SNEGSKA come from the germline V gene (reference sequence). The length of the CDR3 is 11 residues. V was trimmed by 6 bases and J by 3 bases, leaving 9 bases between them. The CDR3 region is CSAAFLYEQYF. DNA of the CDR3: TGCAGTGCCGCGTTCCTCTACGAGCAGTACTTC.

The chain joins TRBV5-4 to TRBJ1-2, with D uncertain. Germline CDR1 SGHNT, CDR2 YYREEE (reference sequence). The length of the CDR3 is 15 residues. The V end lost 4 bases, the J end lost 0 bases, and 13 bases lay between the germline ends. The CDR3 sequence is CASSRPSLTNYGYTF. CDR3 in DNA: TGTGCCAGCAGCCGCCCTAGTTTAACTAACTATGGCTACACCTTC.

This clone was detected once. The J gene is TRBJ1-3, the V gene TRBV24-1; no firm D call. Germline V lookup: CDR1 KGHDR, CDR2 SFDVKD. The CDR3 loop spans 16 amino acids. Trimming stripped 1 base from V and 2 bases from J, with 11 bases between. The CDR3 nucleotides read TGTGCCACCAGTGATTTTCAGGACCGGCCTGGAAACACCATATATTTT. Amino acids: CATSDFQDRPGNTIYF.

The CDR3: CASSLIGNEKLFF. CDR3 DNA: TGTGCCAGCAGTTTAATCGGGAATGAAAAACTGTTTTTT. The rearrangement uses TRBV12-3 or TRBV12-4 and TRBJ1-4; D gene unclear. The germline V and J ends were trimmed by 2 bases and 5 bases, with 6 bases remaining between them. This CDR3 has 13 amino acids.

The V and J genes are TRBV30 and TRBJ2-1; D might be TRBD1 (6 bases). V lost 6 bases, J lost 0 bases, and 12 bases lay in between. Germline CDR1 is GTSNPN and CDR2 is SVGIG (reference sequence). This CDR3 is 14 amino acids long. The CDR3 is CACPGHSSYNEQFF. The CDR3 DNA reads TGTGCCTGTCCGGGACATAGCTCCTACAATGAGCAGTTCTTC.

The chain uses TRBV12-3 or TRBV12-4 and TRBJ2-2; no firm D call. The CDR3 runs to 12 residues. V was trimmed by 1 base and J by 7 bases, leaving 4 bases between them. CDR3: CASSLEVGELFF. CDR3 in DNA: TGTGCCAGCAGTTTAGAGGTCGGGGAGCTGTTTTTT.

The chain joins TRBV25-1 to TRBJ1-1; the match to TRBD1 covers 8 bases. The CDR3 sequence is 13 residues long. Per germline, CDR1 MGHDK and CDR2 SYGVNS. The V segment lost 7 bases and the J segment 1 base; nucleotides outside the gene matches: 2. The CDR3: CASTGQGNTEAFF. Written as DNA, the CDR3 is TGTGCCAGCACCGGACAGGGGAACACTGAAGCTTTCTTT.

For the CDR3, the DNA is TGTGCCAGCAGTTACCGGGACGAGCAGTACTTC. Its translation: CASSYRDEQYF. This chain connects TRBV6-2 or TRBV6-3 to TRBJ2-7, with no clear D. Germline CDR1 MNHEY, CDR2 SVGEGT. The V end lost 2 bases, the J end lost 5 bases, and 4 bases lay between the germline ends. The CDR3 sequence is 11 residues long.

The chain carries TRBV15 and TRBJ2-5, with a weak D call TRBD1 (5 bases). Between the trimmed V and J ends, which lost 1 base and 0 bases, there was a span of 12 bases. Per germline, CDR1 LNHNV and CDR2 YYDKDF (reference sequence). The CDR3 is 16 residues long. This CDR3 reads CATSRARVQYQETQYF. For the CDR3, the DNA is TGTGCCACCAGCAGAGCCAGGGTTCAGTACCAAGAGACCCAGTACTTC.

On this clone: At the DNA level, this CDR3 is encoded by other sequences in the same sample as well. The gene calls are TRBV27 and TRBJ2-1, with TRBD2 matching over 11 bases. CDR3 length equals 16 residues. V lost 5 bases, J lost 6 bases, and 9 bases stayed unmatched. CDR1 and CDR2 (germline): MNHEY, SMNVEV (reference sequence). The CDR3 loop reads CASSPILAGGGNEQFF. In DNA, the CDR3 is TGTGCCAGCAGTCCGATCCTAGCGGGAGGAGGCAATGAGCAGTTCTTC.